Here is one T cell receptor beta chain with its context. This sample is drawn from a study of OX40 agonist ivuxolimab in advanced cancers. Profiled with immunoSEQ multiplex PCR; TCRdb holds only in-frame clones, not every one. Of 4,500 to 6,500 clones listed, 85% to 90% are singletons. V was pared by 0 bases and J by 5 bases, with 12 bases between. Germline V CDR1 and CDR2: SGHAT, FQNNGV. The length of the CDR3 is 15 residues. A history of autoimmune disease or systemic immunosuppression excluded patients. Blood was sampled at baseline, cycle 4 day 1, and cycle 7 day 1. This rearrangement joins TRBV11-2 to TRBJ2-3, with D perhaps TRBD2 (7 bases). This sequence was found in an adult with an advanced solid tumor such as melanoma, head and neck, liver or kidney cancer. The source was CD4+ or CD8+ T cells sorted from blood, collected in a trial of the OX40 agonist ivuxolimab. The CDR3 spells CASSLDPGEGDTQYF. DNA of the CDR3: TGTGCCAGCAGCTTAGATCCAGGGGAGGGAGATACGCAGTATTTT. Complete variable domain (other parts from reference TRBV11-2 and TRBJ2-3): EAGVAQSPRYKIIEKRQSVAFWCNPISGHATLYWYQQILGQGPKLLIQFQNNGVVDDSQLPKDRFSAERLKGVDSTLKIQPAKLEDSAVYLCASSLDPGEGDTQYFGPGTRLTVL.